The 21 T cell receptor beta chains presented below share a single source sample, sequenced in a study of T cells in Graves' hyperthyroidism and ophthalmopathy. Amplified regions were TCR beta CDR3 sequences from RNA transcripts. Initially, a first-round RT-PCR of the TCR CDR3 employed the HTBI primer set. TCRdb reprocessed the multiplex PCR reads via MiXCR and lists one record per CDR3 protein. Counted here are about 660,000 distinct CDR3 sequences, 45% occurring once; the ten biggest clones make up approximately 7.2%. The sequenced sample was peripheral blood or thyroid tissue (not recorded which). These receptors all come from an adult man with Graves' disease, either hyperthyroidism or ophthalmopathy (not recorded which).

This clonotype was counted at least ten times. This chain links TRBV24-1 with TRBJ2-6; tentative D call: TRBD2 (6 bases). Trimming shortened V by 0 bases and J by 1 base, and 6 bases separated the two germline ends. The CDR3 consists of 16 residues. Germline V gene sequence: CDR1 KGHDR, CDR2 SFDVKD. CDR3: CATSDLRESGANVLTF. CDR3 DNA: TGTGCCACCAGTGATTTGCGGGAGTCTGGGGCCAACGTCCTGACTTTC.

Turning to this clonotype: A read error may explain this, as a much larger clone is one base away. J is TRBJ1-1 and V is TRBV29-1; D remains unclear. Germline CDR1 SQVTM, CDR2 ANQGSEA. Trimming took 7 bases from V and 4 from J, leaving 13 bases between them. This CDR3 is built from 12 residues. The DNA of the CDR3 is TGCAGCGCAAGGGTCATGAGCACTGAAGCTTTCTTT. Its protein product is CSARVMSTEAFF.

This clonotype was found many times. The chain links TRBV9 to TRBJ1-2; D might be TRBD1 (5 bases). The CDR3 covers 15 residues. CDR1 and CDR2 (germline): SGDLS, YYNGEE. The V end lost 7 bases, the J end lost 6 bases, and 22 bases lay between the germline ends. CDR3 DNA: TGTGCCAGCCGTGCGGGGGTCCCGGGACTAGATGGCTACACCTTC. It yields the protein CASRAGVPGLDGYTF.

The table lists this clonotype with many counts. The chain couples TRBV2 to TRBJ1-5; maybe TRBD1 (5 bases). The CDR3 is made up of 14 amino acids. The V gene lost 4 bases and the J gene lost 1 base, with 8 bases spanning the gap. Per the germline V gene, CDR1 is SNHLY and CDR2 is FYNNEI. The CDR3 DNA follows: TGTGCCAGCAGTGGGGACCTAAGCAATCAGCCCCAGCATTTT. Translating it yields CASSGDLSNQPQHF.

The sample holds many counts of this clonotype. CDR3 in amino acids: CASSSTGTDIYGYTF. The CDR3 DNA is TGTGCCAGCAGCTCCACCGGGACGGATATTTATGGCTACACCTTC. The rearrangement joins TRBV7-2 to TRBJ1-2, with D perhaps TRBD1 (5 bases). Germline V gene sequence: CDR1 SGHTA, CDR2 FQGNSA. The CDR3 is made up of 15 amino acids. Trimming cost V 4 bases and J 5 bases, with 17 bases left between them.

Concerning this clonotype itself: This may stem from a read error, because a much larger clone lies one nucleotide away. The chain is built from TRBV29-1 and TRBJ1-2; 7 bases fit TRBD1. The V segment lost 5 bases and the J segment 6 bases; nucleotides outside the gene matches: 6. This CDR3 has 12 residues. The V gene's germline CDR1 is SQVTM and CDR2 ANQGSEA. Written as DNA, the CDR3 is TGCAGCGTTCTGACAGGGCCCCATGGCTACACCTTC. Protein product: CSVLTGPHGYTF.

This clonotype occurred many times. The chain combines TRBV9 with TRBJ1-5; D is possibly TRBD1 (5 bases). Germline values: CDR1 SGDLS, CDR2 YYNGEE. V lost 4 bases, J lost 7 bases, and 15 bases lay in between. The length of the CDR3 is 14 residues. The CDR3 reads CASSTGVKGQPQHF. The CDR3 nucleotides are TGTGCCAGCAGCACAGGAGTTAAGGGGCAGCCCCAGCATTTT.

This chain uses TRBV2 with TRBJ1-2; no clear D gene. Germline CDR1 SNHLY, CDR2 FYNNEI. This CDR3 is 14 amino acids long. The V gene lost 5 bases and the J gene lost 8 bases, with 18 bases spanning the gap. CDR3 in amino acids: CASSFPGRSSGYTF. CDR3 DNA sequence: TGTGCCAGCAGTTTTCCCGGCAGGTCTAGCGGCTACACCTTC. Complete variable domain (other parts from reference TRBV2 and TRBJ1-2): EPEVTQTPSHQVTQMGQEVILRCVPISNHLYFYWYRQILGQKVEFLVSFYNNEISEKSEIFDDQFSVERPDGSNFTLKIRSTKLEDSAMYFCASSFPGRSSGYTFGSGTRLTVV.

The rearrangement uses TRBV7-2 and TRBJ2-6; D gene ambiguous. This CDR3 contains 18 residues. The germline V gene has CDR1 SGHTA and CDR2 FQGNSA. Trimming took off 5 bases at V and 4 bases at J, with 21 bases between the two ends. The CDR3 spells CASSQDRIRSQGANVLTF. Written as DNA, the CDR3 is TGTGCCAGCAGCCAAGATCGGATCAGGTCCCAGGGGGCCAACGTCCTGACTTTC.

The sample holds many counts of this clonotype. V is TRBV10-3 and J is TRBJ1-2, with D unclear. The V end was cut by 6 bases, the J end by 1 base, with 6 bases between. Germline V lookup: CDR1 ENHRY, CDR2 SYGVKD. The length of the CDR3 is 12 residues. This CDR3 is CAISRSNYGYTF. CDR3 nucleotide sequence: TGTGCCATCAGCCGGAGTAACTATGGCTACACCTTC.

The chain employs TRBV5-1 and TRBJ1-2, with 7 bases lining up with TRBD1. V shed 1 base and J 1 base; nucleotides not matched to a gene: 7. This CDR3 contains 16 residues. Per germline, CDR1 SGHRS and CDR2 YFSETQ. CDR3 sequence reads: CASSLTGDNVNYGYTF. In nucleotides, the CDR3 is TGCGCCAGCAGCTTGACAGGGGACAACGTTAACTATGGCTACACCTTC.

On this clonotype itself: A much larger clonotype is one base distant, so this may be a read error. CDR3 protein: CASSARLGQGNSPRHF. CDR3 DNA sequence: TGTGCCAGCAGCGCTCGCCTGGGACAGGGAAATTCACCCCGCCACTTT. The chain joins TRBV11-2 to TRBJ1-6, with 9 nucleotides matching TRBD1. This CDR3 has 16 amino acids. Germline CDR1 is SGHAT and CDR2 is FQNNGV.

CDR3 sequence reads: CASSLVLAGSADTQYF. The CDR3, as DNA: TGTGCCAGCAGCTTAGTACTAGCGGGTTCCGCAGATACGCAGTATTTT. This chain connects TRBV7-9 to TRBJ2-3; 9 nucleotides agree with TRBD2. CDR1 SEHNR and CDR2 FQNEAQ come from the germline V gene (reference sequence). With V trimmed by 1 base and J by 4 bases, 6 bases remained unmatched. There are 16 residues in the CDR3.

Note on this clonotype: A read error may produce the germline difference seen at one junction end. J is TRBJ1-2 and V is TRBV10-2; TRBD1 aligns across 9 bases. The CDR3 consists of 12 residues. The germline V gene encodes CDR1 WSHSY and CDR2 SAAADI. In DNA, the CDR3 is TGTGCCAGCAGCATTACCGGGACAGGGTCCACCTTC. Translated, it gives CASSITGTGSTF.

As to this clonotype: A much bigger clone sits one base away, suggesting this may be a read error. This sequence joins TRBV29-1 and TRBJ2-5; D may be TRBD2 (6 bases). The CDR3 spans 13 residues. Germline-derived CDR1 and CDR2 are SQVTM and ANQGSEA. CDR3 sequence reads: CSVGEGGWETQCF. CDR3 nucleotide sequence: TGCAGCGTTGGGGAAGGAGGGTGGGAGACCCAGTGCTTC.

V usage is TRBV7-9 and J usage is TRBJ1-1, with D maybe TRBD1 (6 bases). CDR1 and CDR2 from the germline V gene are SEHNR and FQNEAQ (reference sequence). The CDR3 covers 15 residues. Trimming left V 5 bases short and J 1 base short, with 14 bases between. In nucleotides, the CDR3 is TGTGCCAGCAGCAGTGCGGGGACACCGAACACTGAAGCTTTCTTT. It translates to CASSSAGTPNTEAFF.

This clonotype has just a few counts. V and J are TRBV12-3 or TRBV12-4 and TRBJ1-5; TRBD1 might be the D (5 bases). The CDR3 runs 14 residues. Trimming took off 3 bases at V and 5 bases at J, with 11 bases between the two ends. CDR3 DNA: TGTGCCAGCAGTTTTTCAGGGAGGTATCAGCCCCAGCATTTT. It translates to CASSFSGRYQPQHF.

This clonotype was seen more than once but under ten times. The chain joins TRBV7-2 to TRBJ2-5, with 8 bases that match TRBD1. Germline lookup yields CDR1 SGHTA and CDR2 FQGNSA. J was trimmed by 9 bases and V by 6 bases; bases with no gene match: 12. This CDR3 is built from 14 residues. CDR3: CASSDGQGYQPQYF. CDR3 DNA: TGTGCCAGCAGTGACGGACAGGGCTATCAGCCCCAGTACTTC.

Concerning this clonotype: This CDR3 is missing its conserved last phenylalanine or tryptophan, likely due to a read error. The rearrangement uses TRBV20-1 and TRBJ2-7; D perhaps matches TRBD1 (5 bases). Trimming stripped 1 base from V and 0 bases from J, with 13 bases between. The CDR3 runs 15 residues. In germline, CDR1 is DFQATT, CDR2 SNEGSKA (reference sequence). CDR3 sequence reads: CSARAGPSLSYEQYL. CDR3 nucleotide sequence: TGCAGTGCTAGAGCAGGGCCCAGTCTCTCCTACGAGCAGTACTTA.

Only a few counts were recorded for this clonotype. V and J are TRBV7-8 and TRBJ1-2; D remains ambiguous. Germline CDR1 SGHVS, CDR2 FQNEAQ. The CDR3 loop spans 14 amino acids. Trimming cost V 7 bases and J 0 bases, with 12 bases left between them. The CDR3: CASTPGGSNYGYTF. CDR3 sequence (DNA): TGTGCCAGCACCCCGGGTGGCTCTAACTATGGCTACACCTTC.

This clonotype was picked up a small number of times. The chain carries TRBV20-1 and TRBJ1-2; TRBD1 matches at 7 bases. The trim removed 3 bases at V and 2 bases at J, leaving 9 bases unmatched. Germline CDR1 reads DFQATT; CDR2 reads SNEGSKA (reference sequence). The CDR3 spans 15 residues. The CDR3 nucleotides read TGCAGTGCTAGGGGGGGGACGGGACAGAACTATGGCTACACCTTC. This sequence encodes CSARGGTGQNYGYTF.